The clone carrying this T cell receptor (beta chain) came up many times. The data were obtained in a study of Graves' ophthalmopathy and Graves' hyperthyroidism. From RNA, the CDR3 regions of TCR beta chains were amplified and sequenced. HTBI primers primed a first-round RT-PCR, and a second-round multiplex PCR followed. TCRdb re-called the multiplex PCR reads with MiXCR, one entry per CDR3 protein. The repertoire holds 300,000 or so distinct CDR3 sequences, roughly a sixth seen once, with roughly 12% in the top ten. The germline V gene encodes CDR1 MNHEY and CDR2 SVGAGI. V was shortened by 7 bases and J by 0 bases, with 12 bases between the two germline ends. The CDR3 runs to 15 residues.

V is TRBV6-5 and J is TRBJ2-2, with D possibly matching TRBD1 (6 bases). This sequence was found in an adult man with Graves' ophthalmopathy. Sequencing was done on a sample of peripheral blood. The CDR3 DNA follows: TGTGCCAGCACGCCCGGACAGACGAACACCGGGGAGCTGTTTTTT. Its translation: CASTPGQTNTGELFF.